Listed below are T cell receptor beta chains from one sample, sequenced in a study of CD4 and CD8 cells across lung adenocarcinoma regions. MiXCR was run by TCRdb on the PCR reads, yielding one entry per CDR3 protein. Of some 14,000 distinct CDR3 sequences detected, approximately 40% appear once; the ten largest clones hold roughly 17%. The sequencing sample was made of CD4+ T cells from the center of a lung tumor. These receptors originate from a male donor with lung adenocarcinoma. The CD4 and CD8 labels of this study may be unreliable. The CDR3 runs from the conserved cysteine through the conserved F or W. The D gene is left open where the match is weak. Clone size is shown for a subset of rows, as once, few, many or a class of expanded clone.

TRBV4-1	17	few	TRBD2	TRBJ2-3	TGCGCCAGCAGCCAAGATTTTCTAGCGGGAATCACAGATACGCAGTATTTT	CASSQDFLAGITDTQYF
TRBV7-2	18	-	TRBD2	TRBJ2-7	TGTGCCAGCAGCTTAAGGGTCACTAGCGGGAGATTCTACAATGAGCAGTACTTC	CASSLRVTSGRFYNEQYF
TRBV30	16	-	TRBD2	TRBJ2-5	TGTGCCTGTAACCCACTAGCGGGACGTGGGACAGAGACCCAGTATTTC	CACNPLAGRGTETQYF
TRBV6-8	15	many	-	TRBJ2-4	TGTGCCAGCAGACCTACAAGATTTGCCAAAAACATTCAGTACTTC	CASRPTRFAKNIQYF
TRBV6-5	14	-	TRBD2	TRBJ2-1	TGTGCCAGCAGTTCTAGCGGGGGCTACAATGAGCAGTTCTTC	CASSSSGGYNEQFF
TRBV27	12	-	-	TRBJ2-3	TGTGCCAGCAGCCCAGGGACAAATACTCAGTATTTC	CASSPGTNTQYF
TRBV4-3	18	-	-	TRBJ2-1	TGCGCCAGCAGCCAAGATATTCAGGCGGGGGCCTCCTACAATGAGCAGTTCTTC	CASSQDIQAGASYNEQFF
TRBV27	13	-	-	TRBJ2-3	TGTGCCAGCAGTTCGAGACCTCCAGATACGCAGTATTTT	CASSSRPPDTQYF
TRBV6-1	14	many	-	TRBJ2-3	TGTGCCAGCAGCAGGACTTATGCCCAGGATGCGCAGTATTTT	CASSRTYAQDAQYF
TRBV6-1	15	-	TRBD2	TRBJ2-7	TGTGCCAGCAGTAGCGGGGGGGGTGACGGAGATACGCAGTACTTC	CASSSGGGDGDTQYF
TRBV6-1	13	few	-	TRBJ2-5	TGTGCCAGCAACAGGGTTTTACAAGAGACCCAGTACTTC	CASNRVLQETQYF